This TCR beta chain is drawn from a study of technical replicates of blood from a handful of donors. Sequencing was performed with immunoSEQ multiplex PCR; in TCRdb, only in-frame clones are kept and a portion is missing. The sample records 70,000 to 95,000 clones, more than 90% being singletons. Note on this clone: A read error may account for a junction end that differs from germline.

The sample consisted of T cells isolated from PBMCs. This receptor was taken from a human donor in good health. Some clones in this sample may be carry-over from other donors' samples.

CDR3 nucleotide sequence: TGTGCCACCAGTAGAGACAGGGGACCCAATGAGCAGTTCTTC. This encodes CATSRDRGPNEQFF. This chain connects TRBV15 to TRBJ2-1, with TRBD1 identical over 8 bases. The CDR3 covers 14 residues. Germline V gene sequence: CDR1 LNHNV, CDR2 YYDKDF (reference sequence).